These 27 T cell receptor beta chains were sequenced from one sample in a study of regulatory T cells in long-lasting Graves disease. As to time point: newly diagnosed GD, antithyroid drugs for less than 3 months. PBMCs provided the RNA from which the TCR library was made. Assembly of TCR beta libraries relied on iRepertoire HTBI primers together with Arm-PCR of CDR3 regions. TCRdb recomputed calls from the multiplex PCR reads with MiXCR, one row per CDR3 protein. The sample holds about half a million distinct CDR3 sequences; approximately 12% are singletons and the top ten take about 8.9%. This sample was shared with a second study, whose subject was T cells in Graves' hyperthyroidism and ophthalmopathy.

The specimen was peripheral blood mononuclear cells (PBMCs), collected at new diagnosis, from a patient treated with antithyroid drugs. Every receptor here comes from a woman in her twenties or thirties with Graves disease.

This clonotype was found a few times. The chain combines TRBV6-2 or TRBV6-3 with TRBJ2-5, with 7 bases aligning to TRBD1. With 7 bases clipped from V and 3 bases from J, the junction kept 8 bases outside the gene matches. Germline V gives CDR1 MNHEY, CDR2 SVGEGT. CDR3 length: 14 residues. CDR3 nucleotide sequence: TGTGCCAGCAAGATAGGTGGGACAGAAGAGACCCAGTACTTC. Residues: CASKIGGTEETQYF.

This clonotype occurred many times. The junction departs from germline at one end; a sequencing error may be responsible. The V gene is TRBV10-2, the J gene TRBJ2-3, with a possible D match to TRBD2 (6 bases). Germline V CDR1 and CDR2: WSHSY, SAAADI. This CDR3 region has 14 residues. The CDR3 reads CASSESGGTDTQYF. The DNA of the CDR3 is TGTGCCAGCAGTGAATCGGGGGGCACAGATACGCAGTATTTT.

This clonotype was detected ten times or more. The chain carries TRBV11-2 and TRBJ2-5; 8 bases fit TRBD1. This CDR3 is built from 15 residues. The trim removed 0 bases at V and 6 bases at J, leaving 6 bases unmatched. In germline, CDR1 is SGHAT, CDR2 FQNNGV. The CDR3 reads CASSLETGARKTQYF. The CDR3 coding sequence is TGTGCCAGCAGCTTAGAGACAGGGGCTAGAAAGACCCAGTACTTC.

This clonotype was picked up many times. The J gene is TRBJ2-5, the V gene TRBV6-1; D perhaps matches TRBD2 (6 bases). The germline CDR1 and CDR2 sequences are MNHNS and SASEGT. This CDR3 comprises 14 residues. Trimming took 7 bases from V and 4 from J, leaving 16 bases between them. CDR3 protein: CASTPTGEPETQYF. The CDR3 bases are TGTGCCAGCACCCCCACGGGGGAGCCAGAGACCCAGTACTTC.

The chain employs TRBV4-2 and TRBJ1-2; unclear D gene. This CDR3 is 16 amino acids long. CDR1 and CDR2 (germline): LGHNA, YNFKEQ. V shed 0 bases and J shed 0 bases, with 11 bases lying between them. In nucleotides, the CDR3 is TGTGCCAGCAGCCAAGAGGGCCGGGCCCCTAACTATGGCTACACCTTC. This translates into CASSQEGRAPNYGYTF.

There are many counts of this clonotype. This chain uses TRBV19 with TRBJ2-7; 10 positions match TRBD2. This CDR3 has 16 amino acids. Germline assignment: CDR1 LNHDA and CDR2 SQIVND (reference sequence). J was trimmed by 2 bases and V by 3 bases; bases with no gene match: 7. This CDR3 reads CASSMAASGRPYEQYF. The CDR3 DNA reads as TGTGCCAGTAGTATGGCTGCTAGCGGGAGACCCTACGAGCAGTACTTC. The full variable domain, in which reference TRBV19 and TRBJ2-7 provide the parts outside the CDR3, is DGGITQSPKYLFRKEGQNVTLSCEQNLNHDAMYWYRQDPGQGLRLIYYSQIVNDFQKGDIAEGYSVSREKKESFPLTVTSAQKNPTAFYLCASSMAASGRPYEQYFGPGTRLTVT.

This clonotype was detected many times. This sequence joins TRBV9 and TRBJ2-1, with TRBD2 as a possible D gene (6 bases). Germline CDR1 is SGDLS and CDR2 is YYNGEE. The CDR3 length is 15 residues. V was cut by 0 bases and J by 3 bases, with 10 bases left in between. The CDR3 sequence: CASSVDGSGYNEQFF. The CDR3 nucleotides are TGTGCCAGCAGCGTAGACGGGAGCGGCTACAATGAGCAGTTCTTC.

This clonotype occurred many times. The chain couples TRBV12-3 or TRBV12-4 to TRBJ1-2; 8 bases align to TRBD1. The CDR3 covers 14 residues. The ends lost 1 base at V and 7 bases at J; junction bases unmatched: 5. In DNA form, the CDR3 reads TGTGCCAGCAGTTTAGACAGGGGGATCGGTGGCTACACCTTC. This translates into CASSLDRGIGGYTF.

Details on this clonotype: A much larger clone lies one base from this, so it may be a read error. Lacking the conserved final phenylalanine or tryptophan, this CDR3 likely reflects a read error. This chain links TRBV9 with TRBJ2-7; D ambiguous. Trimming pared 1 base from V and 0 bases from J, leaving 11 bases between. Per the germline V gene, CDR1 is SGDLS and CDR2 is YYNGEE. The CDR3 runs to 15 residues. The CDR3 coding sequence is TGTGCCAGCAGCGTATACGGGCACAGCTCCTACGAGCAGTACCTC. This encodes CASSVYGHSSYEQYL.

This clonotype was recorded only once. The rearrangement joins TRBV3-1 to TRBJ2-5; 11 nucleotides align to TRBD1. J lost 5 bases, V lost 4 bases, and 9 bases had no gene match. CDR1 is LGHDT and CDR2 is YNNKEL in the germline V gene (reference sequence). This CDR3 region has 16 residues. The CDR3 region is CASSLKAGTGGETQYF. The CDR3 DNA reads TGTGCCAGCAGCCTCAAGGCGGGGACAGGGGGTGAGACCCAGTACTTC.

In its sample, this clonotype was seen many times. This chain connects TRBV4-1 to TRBJ2-2; D is unresolved. Germline assignment: CDR1 MGHRA and CDR2 YSYEKL. Trimming left V 2 bases short and J 6 bases short, with 10 bases between. The CDR3 is 14 residues long. CDR3 in amino acids: CASSQYSFSGELFF. The CDR3 DNA reads TGCGCCAGCAGCCAATATAGTTTCTCCGGGGAGCTGTTTTTT.

The chain has TRBV19 and TRBJ1-2, with D maybe TRBD1 (6 bases). From germline, CDR1 is LNHDA and CDR2 SQIVND (reference sequence). This CDR3 is 18 amino acids long. Trimming shortened V by 5 bases and J by 4 bases, and 26 bases separated the two germline ends. CDR3 sequence: CASSSLYSRGPRAYGYTF. In nucleotides, the CDR3 is TGTGCCAGTAGTTCGCTCTACTCTCGGGGGCCCCGGGCCTATGGCTACACCTTC.

This clonotype was observed many times. The chain couples TRBV15 to TRBJ2-3; D uncertain. V lost 1 base and J lost 3, with 17 bases in between. Germline V CDR1 and CDR2: LNHNV, YYDKDF (reference sequence). This CDR3 is 17 amino acids long. The CDR3 DNA sequence: TGTGCCACCAGCAGAGTGGGTCGCGGCTATACTACAGATACGCAGTATTTT. It is translated as CATSRVGRGYTTDTQYF.

About this clonotype itself: A far larger clone is one base from this, pointing to a likely read error. The rearrangement joins TRBV2 to TRBJ2-7, with TRBD2 identical over 10 bases. Per the germline V gene, CDR1 is SNHLY and CDR2 is FYNNEI. V gave up 6 bases and J gave up 7 bases; unmatched junction bases: 9. The CDR3 covers 14 residues. CDR3 amino acids: CASRGLAPFNEQYF. The CDR3 DNA sequence: TGTGCCAGCAGGGGACTAGCGCCATTCAATGAGCAGTACTTC.

This clonotype has a handful of counts. The genes are TRBV24-1 and TRBJ2-1; 16 bases line up with TRBD2. Germline CDR1 and CDR2: KGHDR and SFDVKD. The CDR3 runs to 17 residues. With V trimmed by 5 bases and J by 4 bases, 4 bases remained unmatched. The CDR3 loop is CATSVKGLAGGYNEQFF. The CDR3 coding sequence is TGTGCCACCAGTGTTAAGGGACTAGCGGGAGGGTACAATGAGCAGTTCTTC.

This clonotype was recorded at least ten times. The V call is TRBV15, the J call TRBJ2-3; 9 positions agree with TRBD2. V was clipped by 1 base and J by 3 bases; unmatched bases: 8. The germline V gene has CDR1 LNHNV and CDR2 YYDKDF (reference sequence). CDR3 size: 17 residues. DNA of the CDR3: TGTGCCACCAGCAGAGCCCCGAAGACTAGCGGTACAGATACGCAGTATTTT. Its translation: CATSRAPKTSGTDTQYF.

Many counts were recorded for this clonotype. J is TRBJ1-2 and V is TRBV24-1; D not certain. The CDR3 has 12 amino acids. The germline V and J ends were trimmed by 4 bases and 5 bases, with 7 bases remaining between them. Germline V CDR1 and CDR2: KGHDR, SFDVKD. The DNA for the CDR3 is TGTGCCACCAGTGACGGACGGTATGGCTACACCTTC. As protein: CATSDGRYGYTF.

The rearrangement uses TRBV18 and TRBJ2-4; D may be TRBD2 (5 bases). The V end lost 0 bases, the J end lost 3 bases, and 15 bases lay between the germline ends. The germline V gene has CDR1 KGHSH and CDR2 LQKENI. This CDR3 region has 17 residues. CDR3 bases: TGTGCCAGCTCACCACCGATACGGGGTAGTGGCAAAAACATTCAGTACTTC. Amino acid sequence: CASSPPIRGSGKNIQYF.

J is TRBJ2-3 and V is TRBV2; 11 bases map to TRBD1. There are 13 residues in the CDR3. The germline CDR1 and CDR2 sequences are SNHLY and FYNNEI. Germline trimming cut 10 bases from V and 5 bases from J; bases unmatched to any gene: 5. CDR3: CAIPGQGEDTQYF. DNA of the CDR3: TGTGCCATCCCGGGACAGGGGGAAGATACGCAGTATTTT.

The V gene is TRBV19, the J gene TRBJ2-7, with D perhaps TRBD1 (6 bases). Germline V gene sequence: CDR1 LNHDA, CDR2 SQIVND (reference sequence). There are 13 residues in the CDR3. The germline V and J ends were trimmed by 5 bases and 5 bases, with 13 bases remaining between them. The CDR3 here is CASSHRDRNEQYF. The CDR3 DNA reads as TGTGCCAGTAGTCACAGGGACCGAAACGAGCAGTACTTC.

This clonotype was seen only a few times. This chain links TRBV25-1 with TRBJ1-5; D remains unclear. The V end lost 3 bases, the J end lost 0 bases, and 12 bases lay between the germline ends. The CDR3 has 16 residues. Germline CDR1 and CDR2: MGHDK and SYGVNS. CDR3 DNA: TGTGCCAGCAGTGAGGGCGTTTCGAATAGCAATCAGCCCCAGCATTTT. It is translated as CASSEGVSNSNQPQHF.

There are many counts of this clonotype. V and J are TRBV7-2 and TRBJ2-5; 14 bases are shared with TRBD2. The V gene's germline CDR1 is SGHTA and CDR2 FQGNSA. The length of the CDR3 is 15 residues. The V gene end was trimmed by 3 bases and the J gene end by 5 bases; junction bases not matched to a gene: 2. The CDR3 protein is CASSLGLAGVETQYF. CDR3 DNA sequence: TGTGCCAGCAGCTTGGGACTAGCGGGAGTGGAGACCCAGTACTTC.

This clonotype was recorded many times. The chain uses TRBV28 and TRBJ2-7; TRBD1 matches at 8 bases. CDR3 length: 17 residues. The germline V gene encodes CDR1 MDHEN and CDR2 SYDVKM. Germline trimming cut 6 bases from V and 3 bases from J; bases unmatched to any gene: 16. The CDR3 protein is CASSPPGGGREYYEQYF. The CDR3 nucleotides read TGTGCCAGCAGCCCCCCAGGGGGCGGCAGGGAATACTACGAGCAGTACTTC.

This clonotype showed up many times. The CDR3 region is CASSCYLQCSQGLLEQYF. The CDR3 nucleotides are TGTGCCAGCAGTTGCTACCTTCAGTGTAGCCAGGGGTTACTCGAGCAGTACTTC. J is TRBJ2-7 and V is TRBV28; possible D gene TRBD1, 6 bases. Germline CDR1 and CDR2: MDHEN and SYDVKM. CDR3 length: 18 residues. V dropped 4 bases and J dropped 6 bases, with 28 bases sitting between them.

The chain uses TRBV20-1 and TRBJ2-5; 14 bases fit TRBD2. The CDR3 runs to 14 residues. Trimming removed 8 bases from V and 6 bases from J; junction bases left unmatched: 8. Per the germline V gene, CDR1 is DFQATT and CDR2 is SNEGSKA (reference sequence). This chain's CDR3 is CSPGLAGGLQTQYF. The CDR3 DNA reads TGCAGTCCAGGACTAGCGGGAGGTTTACAGACCCAGTACTTC.

The table lists this clonotype with many counts. The rearrangement links TRBV28 to TRBJ1-2; 7 bases align to TRBD1. The germline V gene encodes CDR1 MDHEN and CDR2 SYDVKM. This CDR3 spans 15 amino acids. The V gene end was trimmed by 4 bases and the J gene end by 5 bases; junction bases not matched to a gene: 10. The CDR3 nucleotides read TGTGCCAGCAGTTCTCCGGGACAGCCGTTTTATGGCTACACCTTC. As protein: CASSSPGQPFYGYTF.

This clonotype was detected a few times. The V and J genes are TRBV5-4 and TRBJ2-3, with 10 bases aligning to TRBD2. The CDR3 consists of 18 residues. Germline loops: CDR1 SGHNT, CDR2 YYREEE (reference sequence). V was pared by 0 bases and J by 0 bases, with 7 bases of the junction left unmatched. The CDR3 protein is CASSLALLAGYSTDTQYF. DNA for the CDR3: TGTGCCAGCAGCTTGGCCTTACTAGCGGGATATAGCACAGATACGCAGTATTTT.